Below, 13 T cell receptor beta chains from the same sample are listed, as sequenced in a study of T cells in Graves' hyperthyroidism and ophthalmopathy. TCR beta CDR3 regions were amplified from RNA. First-round RT-PCR of the TCR CDR3 relied on the HTBI primer set. In TCRdb, the multiplex PCR reads were re-called with MiXCR into one record per CDR3 protein. The sample holds approximately 640,000 distinct CDR3 sequences; about 18% are singletons and the top ten take around 16%. The material sequenced was blood. All receptors derive from a man aged 50 or older with Graves' hyperthyroidism.

This clonotype came up a few times. V and J are TRBV20-1 and TRBJ2-1; no clear D gene. The CDR3 runs to 16 residues. Germline CDR1 DFQATT, CDR2 SNEGSKA (reference sequence). The V and J ends lost 0 bases and 6 bases respectively, with 18 bases between them. CDR3 bases: TGCAGTGCTAGAGATTGGATAAAGCGAAAACCCAATGAGCAGTTCTTC. It encodes CSARDWIKRKPNEQFF.

This clonotype was recorded at least ten times. The gene calls are TRBV12-3 or TRBV12-4 and TRBJ1-2, with 10 bases fitting TRBD1. With V trimmed by 6 bases and J by 3 bases, 7 bases remained unmatched. The CDR3 is 15 residues long. The CDR3 region has the DNA TGTGCCAGCAGCTTGGGGGACAGGGGCCACTATGGCTACACCTTC. It is translated as CASSLGDRGHYGYTF.

This clonotype was seen at least ten times. The genes are TRBV24-1 and TRBJ1-1, with D tentatively TRBD1 (6 bases). Trimming cost V 12 bases and J 2 bases, with 12 bases left between them. The CDR3 runs 12 residues. Looked up from germline, CDR1 is KGHDR and CDR2 is SFDVKD. For the CDR3, the DNA is TGTGCCGCCGGGACACTTAACACTGAAGCTTTCTTT. Its translation is CAAGTLNTEAFF.

The chain joins TRBV7-9 to TRBJ2-7; no clear D. From germline, CDR1 is SEHNR and CDR2 FQNEAQ (reference sequence). The CDR3 contains 14 residues. V was pared by 5 bases and J by 1 base, with 12 bases between. The CDR3 nucleotides are TGTGCCAGCAGCCCGCCCTACGTGTCCTACGAGCAGTACTTC. It codes for CASSPPYVSYEQYF.

The rearrangement links TRBV19 to TRBJ1-1, with D possibly matching TRBD1 (5 bases). The ends were cut back, 7 bases at V and 2 bases at J, with 17 bases in the middle. The CDR3 is 15 amino acids. Per germline, CDR1 LNHDA and CDR2 SQIVND (reference sequence). CDR3 sequence (DNA): TGTGCCAGTAATCCGGCGGGACTCAGCAACACTGAAGCTTTCTTT. Its protein product is CASNPAGLSNTEAFF.

The J gene is TRBJ2-1, the V gene TRBV27, with D tentatively TRBD2 (5 bases). The V gene lost 5 bases and the J gene lost 8 bases, with 16 bases spanning the gap. The germline V gene has CDR1 MNHEY and CDR2 SMNVEV (reference sequence). The CDR3 spans 14 residues. As DNA, the CDR3 is TGTGCCAGCAGTCTTAGGGAGCGTAGGGATGAGCAGTTCTTC. Residues: CASSLRERRDEQFF.

This clonotype has at least ten counts. The chain combines TRBV12-3 or TRBV12-4 with TRBJ2-1, with D possibly being TRBD1 (5 bases). Trimming took 6 bases from V and 3 from J, leaving 15 bases between them. The CDR3 consists of 15 residues. The CDR3 spells CASSPVQTGYNEQFF. The CDR3, as DNA: TGTGCCAGCAGCCCCGTCCAAACAGGCTACAATGAGCAGTTCTTC.

This clonotype was observed a few times. The V call is TRBV28, the J call TRBJ2-7; D may be TRBD2 (6 bases). Between the trimmed V and J ends, which lost 5 bases and 4 bases, there was a span of 18 bases. Germline lookup yields CDR1 MDHEN and CDR2 SYDVKM. The CDR3 extends over 15 amino acids. The DNA for the CDR3 is TGTGCCAGCAGTCCTGCCGACGGGAGTTGGTACGAGCAGTACTTC. Amino acid sequence: CASSPADGSWYEQYF.

At least ten counts were recorded for this clonotype. The genes are TRBV7-2 and TRBJ2-7; 9 bases map to TRBD2. The germline gives CDR1 SGHTA, CDR2 FQGNSA. This CDR3 has 14 amino acids. V lost 1 base to trimming and J lost 3 bases; unmatched junction nucleotides: 1. The CDR3 sequence is CASSLVAGDYEQYF. CDR3 in DNA: TGTGCCAGCAGCTTAGTAGCGGGGGACTACGAGCAGTACTTC.

This chain connects TRBV4-1 to TRBJ2-5; 9 nucleotides match TRBD1. The CDR3 spans 20 residues. Trimming took 0 bases from V and 2 from J; bases not matched to a gene: 16. Germline assignment: CDR1 MGHRA and CDR2 YSYEKL. In nucleotides, the CDR3 is TGCGCCAGCAGCCAAGAATTCCGGGACAGGGTATCGCCTCGTCAAGAGACCCAGTACTTC. Translated, it gives CASSQEFRDRVSPRQETQYF.

This clonotype was counted at least ten times. The CDR3 coding sequence is TGTGCCAGCAGTGATTATGTTGGATTTACTGAAGCTTTCTTT. This encodes CASSDYVGFTEAFF. The chain couples TRBV2 to TRBJ1-1; D is ambiguous. Germline CDR1 is SNHLY and CDR2 is FYNNEI. Trimming stripped 3 bases from V and 5 bases from J, with 13 bases between. The CDR3 runs 14 residues.

Details on this clonotype: A read error may produce the germline difference seen at one junction end. The chain is built from TRBV7-9 and TRBJ1-2; D perhaps matches TRBD1 (6 bases). CDR1 and CDR2 (germline): SEHNR, FQNEAQ (reference sequence). This CDR3 is 13 amino acids long. The CDR3 DNA reads as TGTGCCAGCAGCAAGGGGGGCGGATTTGGCTACGCCTTC. Translating gives CASSKGGGFGYAF.

This clonotype was observed many times. This sequence joins TRBV2 and TRBJ2-5; 7 nucleotides agree with TRBD1. V lost 7 bases and J lost 2; bases outside the gene matches: 7. The length of the CDR3 is 14 residues. Per germline, CDR1 SNHLY and CDR2 FYNNEI. CDR3 sequence reads: CASTLGQTQETQYF. Written as DNA, the CDR3 is TGTGCCAGCACCTTGGGACAGACTCAAGAGACCCAGTACTTC.